A selection of T cell receptor beta chains follows, all from one sample in a study of blood T cells in healthy people across ages. TCRdb passed the 5' RACE reads through MiXCR, listing each CDR3 protein once. The sample consists of 550,000 to 750,000 distinct CDR3 sequences, roughly 21% of them appearing once. Sample: blood. These receptors were taken from a man aged 70-80 years in good health. CDR3s leave out the opening cysteine and the closing phenylalanine or tryptophan.

TRBJ1-2 | TRBV2 | ASSEVQGHRGYT
- | TRBV10-3 | AISERGRGTEQY
TRBJ2-1 | TRBV4-1 | ASSQAQGFEQF
TRBJ2-2 | TRBV10-3 | AISEAEGWELF
TRBJ2-4 | TRBV27 | ASGRDKNIQY
TRBJ1-1 | TRBV6-1 | ASSTLPGTGLSYTEAF
TRBJ2-1 | TRBV5-1 | ASSRIDNEQF
TRBJ1-5 | TRBV6-2/TRBV6-3 | ASVSSSAGNQPQH
- | TRBV7-9 | ASSLYNGQF
- | TRBV12-3/TRBV12-4 | ASSEASGLSYNGQF
TRBJ2-1 | TRBV4-1 | ASSQGGLAGTKQF
TRBJ2-2 | TRBV12-3/TRBV12-4 | ASSLGTGELF
TRBJ2-5 | TRBV7-3 | ASSSHTGGGETQY
TRBJ2-7 | TRBV3-1 | ASSQGRLAGVVYEQY
TRBJ2-1 | TRBV6-2/TRBV6-3 | ASIPDGSSYNEQF
TRBJ2-1 | TRBV14 | ASSQVLMSSEQF
TRBJ1-4 | TRBV20-1 | SARASGQADEKLF
TRBJ1-2 | TRBV29-1 | SAQGVGGYT
TRBJ2-1 | TRBV9 | ASSVAGGGADSYNEQF
- | TRBV12-5 | TSGSRYEQY
- | TRBV20-1 | SASGGRNGQF
TRBJ1-5 | TRBV2 | ASRGEGGQPQH